The 30 T cell receptor beta chains in this list originate from one sample, sequenced in a study of blood T cell repertoires in COVID-19. Assay: immunoSEQ multiplex PCR; the TCRdb copy retains only in-frame clones and omits some. This sample has roughly 230,000 clones, with roughly 80% found just once. Sequenced input: peripheral blood. Source of these receptors: a woman in her sixties with active or convalescent COVID-19.

This chain connects TRBV13 to TRBJ2-7, with TRBD2 as a possible D gene (5 bases). This CDR3 has 14 residues. In germline, CDR1 is PRHDT, CDR2 FYEKMQ (reference sequence). Trimming stripped 5 bases from V and 3 bases from J, with 14 bases between. The CDR3: CASSHGLGVYEQYF. CDR3 DNA: TGTGCCAGCAGCCATGGACTGGGCGTCTACGAGCAGTACTTC.

The chain couples TRBV5-8 to TRBJ2-1, with 8 bases that match TRBD1. This CDR3 has 16 amino acids. With 4 bases clipped from V and 1 base from J, the junction kept 7 bases outside the gene matches. Germline-derived CDR1 and CDR2 are SGHTS and YDEGEE. CDR3 residues: CASSTRQGRSYNEQFF. The CDR3 region has the DNA TGTGCCAGCAGCACGAGACAGGGGAGGTCCTACAATGAGCAGTTCTTC.

This clone has more than one count but fewer than ten. Other nucleotide sequences from this sample produce the same CDR3. J is TRBJ1-1 and V is TRBV19; unclear D gene. V lost 6 bases, J lost 1 base, and 15 bases lay in between. Germline V lookup: CDR1 LNHDA, CDR2 SQIVND (reference sequence). The CDR3 runs to 15 residues. The CDR3 DNA reads TGTGCCAGTAGGATAAGGGCGGGCGGGAACACTGAAGCTTTCTTT. Encoded protein: CASRIRAGGNTEAFF.

V and J are TRBV19 and TRBJ1-1; D is uncertain. Germline CDR1 LNHDA, CDR2 SQIVND (reference sequence). Trimming left V 5 bases short and J 3 bases short, with 16 bases between. The CDR3 consists of 15 residues. This chain's CDR3 is CASSLSGPRYTEAFF. The DNA for the CDR3 is TGTGCCAGTAGTCTGAGCGGGCCACGGTACACTGAAGCTTTCTTT.

This clone was detected ten times or more. This chain joins TRBV10-3 and TRBJ1-2, with a tentative D call TRBD1 (6 bases). There are 14 residues in the CDR3. The germline V and J ends were trimmed by 0 bases and 7 bases, with 12 bases remaining between them. CDR1 and CDR2 (germline): ENHRY, SYGVKD. The CDR3, as DNA: TGTGCCATCAGTGAGTCGCAGGGGCACATTGGCTACACCTTC. Amino acid sequence: CAISESQGHIGYTF.

This chain connects TRBV5-1 to TRBJ2-3; TRBD1 matches at 11 bases. The length of the CDR3 is 17 residues. Germline V CDR1 and CDR2: SGHRS, YFSETQ. Losses at the gene ends were 1 base for V and 4 bases for J; bases not matched to a gene: 8. CDR3 sequence: CASSLYGRTGGPDTQYF. DNA of the CDR3: TGCGCCAGCAGCTTGTATGGTCGGACAGGGGGCCCAGATACGCAGTATTTT.

The chain has TRBV2 and TRBJ1-6, with D possibly TRBD1 on 6 matching bases. CDR3 length: 18 residues. CDR1 and CDR2 (germline): SNHLY, FYNNEI. V lost 2 bases to trimming and J lost 0 bases, with 14 bases between them. The CDR3 nucleotides are TGTGCCAGCAGTGAACACAGGGTTGGGGGCTCCTATAATTCACCCCTCCACTTT. Translated, it gives CASSEHRVGGSYNSPLHF.

This clone was counted a single time. The chain has TRBV5-6 and TRBJ2-1; D unresolved. The V and J ends lost 1 base and 8 bases respectively, with 10 bases between them. The CDR3 length is 13 residues. Germline CDR1 reads SGHDT; CDR2 reads YYEEEE. CDR3 sequence reads: CASSLFASHEQFF. The CDR3, as DNA: TGTGCCAGCAGCTTGTTTGCGTCCCATGAGCAGTTCTTC.

This clone is a singleton in its sample. The chain links TRBV28 to TRBJ2-5, with 13 bases aligning to TRBD2. The V gene end was trimmed by 6 bases and the J gene end by 9 bases; junction bases not matched to a gene: 7. The V gene's germline CDR1 is MDHEN and CDR2 SYDVKM. This CDR3 has 14 residues. The CDR3 bases are TGTGCCAGCAGCGGGACTAGCGGGGCTCGGGCCCAGTACTTC. Translating it yields CASSGTSGARAQYF.

This sequence joins TRBV28 and TRBJ1-1; D may be TRBD1 (5 bases). The germline CDR1 and CDR2 sequences are MDHEN and SYDVKM. The CDR3 loop spans 15 amino acids. V lost 2 bases and J lost 0, with 10 bases in between. CDR3 DNA: TGTGCCAGCAGTTTAGAAGGACACCTGAACACTGAAGCTTTCTTT. This gives the protein CASSLEGHLNTEAFF. Together with reference TRBV28 and TRBJ1-1, the CDR3 gives the full variable domain: DVKVTQSSRYLVKRTGEKVFLECVQDMDHENMFWYRQDPGLGLRLIYFSYDVKMKEKGDIPEGYSVSREKKERFSLILESASTNQTSMYLCASSLEGHLNTEAFFGQGTRLTVV.

This clone was seen a few times. The chain couples TRBV24-1 to TRBJ2-5; D may be TRBD2 (5 bases). Germline V lookup: CDR1 KGHDR, CDR2 SFDVKD. This CDR3 comprises 16 residues. Trimming stripped 0 bases from V and 5 bases from J, with 15 bases between. The chain's CDR3 is CATSDLRDRRGETQYF. As DNA, the CDR3 is TGTGCCACCAGTGATTTGCGTGACCGTCGAGGGGAGACCCAGTACTTC.

The chain is built from TRBV27 and TRBJ1-3, with TRBD1 matching 8 bases. CDR1 and CDR2 (germline): MNHEY, SMNVEV (reference sequence). This CDR3 has 17 residues. V shed 2 bases and J 2 bases; nucleotides not matched to a gene: 8. CDR3 DNA sequence: TGTGCCAGCAGTTTAGCGTACCCAGGGGGCGCTGGAAACACCATATATTTT. Protein product: CASSLAYPGGAGNTIYF.

The chain carries TRBV6-6 and TRBJ1-1; TRBD1 matches 7 bases. CDR1 and CDR2 (germline): MNHNY, SVGAGI (reference sequence). CDR3 length: 15 amino acids. After removal of 1 base from V and 1 base from J, the junction contained 3 bases not matched to a gene. The CDR3 is CASSYYRGPNTEAFF. Here the CDR3 DNA reads TGTGCCAGCAGTTACTACAGGGGCCCGAACACTGAAGCTTTCTTT.

CDR3 protein: CASRTSGLTDTQYF. The CDR3 region has the DNA TGTGCCAGCAGGACTAGCGGGTTAACAGATACGCAGTATTTT. V is TRBV6-5 and J is TRBJ2-3, with 10 positions matching TRBD2. CDR1 and CDR2 (germline): MNHEY, SVGAGI. V shed 6 bases and J 3 bases; nucleotides not matched to a gene: 3. The CDR3 runs 14 residues.

J is TRBJ1-2 and V is TRBV3-1 (or the pseudogene TRBV3-2); perhaps TRBD1 as D (5 bases). With 1 base removed from V and 4 bases from J, the gap between germline ends came to 16 bases. Germline CDR1 is LGHDT and CDR2 is YNNKEL (reference sequence). CDR3 length: 16 residues. In nucleotides, the CDR3 is TGTGCCAGCAGCCAAGTCGTCAGGGTCGGCCCCTATGGCTACACCTTC. This sequence encodes CASSQVVRVGPYGYTF.

The V gene is TRBV5-4, the J gene TRBJ2-5; 10 bases map to TRBD1. CDR1 SGHNT and CDR2 YYREEE come from the germline V gene (reference sequence). V gave up 0 bases and J gave up 4 bases; unmatched junction bases: 3. This CDR3 has 15 amino acids. CDR3 bases: TGTGCCAGCAGCTTGGGGGGACAGGGGAGAGAGACCCAGTACTTC. Translation gives CASSLGGQGRETQYF.

The chain joins TRBV5-1 to TRBJ2-7; 8 bases match TRBD2. Germline CDR1 and CDR2: SGHRS and YFSETQ. The CDR3 totals 15 residues. After removal of 0 bases from V and 3 bases from J, the junction contained 5 bases not matched to a gene. The CDR3 spells CASSLVISGNYEQYF. Here the CDR3 DNA reads TGCGCCAGCAGCTTGGTGATTAGCGGGAACTACGAGCAGTACTTC.

The chain has TRBV4-1 and TRBJ2-1, with a tentative D call TRBD2 (5 bases). This CDR3 region has 15 residues. Per the germline V gene, CDR1 is MGHRA and CDR2 is YSYEKL. Trimming cost V 0 bases and J 8 bases, with 14 bases left between them. CDR3 in DNA: TGCGCCAGCAGCCAAGATGCCAGGACTTCGGATGAGCAGTTCTTC. Protein: CASSQDARTSDEQFF.

The chain employs TRBV6-5 and TRBJ2-3; TRBD2 agrees at 10 bases. The CDR3 runs to 16 residues. Looked up from germline, CDR1 is MNHEY and CDR2 is SVGAGI. J gave up 5 bases and V 2 bases, and 7 bases lay outside the gene matches. CDR3 bases: TGTGCCAGCAGTTACGACCTGAGCGGGGGGGGAGATACGCAGTATTTT. Translation: CASSYDLSGGGDTQYF.

V and J are TRBV20-1 and TRBJ2-1, with 14 bases that match TRBD2. CDR1 is DFQATT, CDR2 SNEGSKA, per germline (reference sequence). The CDR3 is 20 amino acids. Losses at the gene ends were 3 bases for V and 1 base for J; bases not matched to a gene: 14. CDR3 DNA: TGCAGTGCTAGTTCCCCTTCCGGGACTAGCGGGAGACCATCCTACAATGAGCAGTTCTTC. Translation: CSASSPSGTSGRPSYNEQFF.

This clone has just one count. The CDR3 carries no conserved terminal phenylalanine or tryptophan, so it likely arises from a read error. No DNA is shown, since the ends of the CDR3 on it are uncertain; the CDR3 is the one TCRdb lists. The V and J genes are TRBV13 and TRBJ1-4. Germline V gene lookup returns CDR1 PRHDT and CDR2 FYEKMQ (reference sequence). The CDR3 is 11 residues long, counting both termini. The chain's CDR3 is CASSSNGVFAL.

This clone has just one count. The chain combines TRBV15 with TRBJ1-1; 8 bases map to TRBD1. The V segment lost 0 bases and the J segment 6 bases; nucleotides outside the gene matches: 9. CDR1 and CDR2 from the germline V gene are LNHNV and YYDKDF (reference sequence). CDR3 length equals 16 residues. The DNA for the CDR3 is TGTGCCACCAGCAGAGATCGGCAGGGGGCGGTGGCTGAAGCTTTCTTT. Its translation is CATSRDRQGAVAEAFF.

The gene calls are TRBV14 and TRBJ2-1; D uncertain. This CDR3 has 16 amino acids. V lost 2 bases and J lost 4, with 15 bases in between. CDR1 is SGHDN and CDR2 is FVKESK in the germline V gene. The CDR3 bases are TGTGCCAGCAGCCAATCTTCGGTGAGCCTTTACAATGAGCAGTTCTTC. This codes for CASSQSSVSLYNEQFF.

Comments on this clone: This same CDR3 is encoded by further DNA sequences in the sample. This rearrangement joins TRBV2 to TRBJ2-1; TRBD2 agrees at 7 bases. The CDR3 has 14 amino acids. Germline CDR1 and CDR2: SNHLY and FYNNEI. V dropped 6 bases and J dropped 0; count of bases not matched to a gene: 2. The CDR3 sequence is CASRGGSSYNEQFF. DNA of the CDR3: TGTGCCAGCAGGGGCGGGAGCTCCTACAATGAGCAGTTCTTC.

The chain couples TRBV3-1 (or the pseudogene TRBV3-2) to TRBJ1-1; D uncertain. CDR3 length: 13 amino acids. Germline V lookup: CDR1 LGHDT, CDR2 YNNKEL (reference sequence). V gave up 8 bases and J gave up 4 bases, with 14 bases separating them. CDR3 in amino acids: CASGRLSGTEAFF. The CDR3 nucleotides are TGTGCCAGCGGTAGGCTAAGCGGCACTGAAGCTTTCTTT.

This clone occurred a few times. The CDR3 DNA sequence: TGTGCCAGCAGTAACGGCCTAGGGGATTCACCCCTCCACTTT. Amino acids: CASSNGLGDSPLHF. The rearrangement uses TRBV25-1 and TRBJ1-6; D might be TRBD1 (5 bases). CDR3 length equals 14 residues. Germline loops: CDR1 MGHDK, CDR2 SYGVNS. V was trimmed by 5 bases and J by 8 bases, leaving 13 bases between them. Supplemented by reference TRBV25-1 and TRBJ1-6, the full variable domain reads EADIYQTPRYLVIGTGKKITLECSQTMGHDKMYWYQQDPGMELHLIHYSYGVNSTEKGDLSSESTVSRIRTEHFPLTLESARPSHTSQYLCASSNGLGDSPLHFGNGTRLTVT.

The chain carries TRBV27 and TRBJ1-2; D may be TRBD1 (6 bases). CDR3 size: 15 residues. V was pared by 2 bases and J by 0 bases, with 10 bases between. In germline, CDR1 is MNHEY, CDR2 SMNVEV (reference sequence). CDR3 residues: CASSLNGQSNYGYTF. The CDR3 DNA reads TGTGCCAGCAGTTTAAATGGACAGTCTAACTATGGCTACACCTTC.

The chain has TRBV28 and TRBJ1-1; TRBD1 matches at 9 bases. Germline V lookup: CDR1 MDHEN, CDR2 SYDVKM. V was clipped by 5 bases and J by 1 base; unmatched bases: 2. The CDR3 is 14 residues long. Here the CDR3 DNA reads TGTGCCAGCAGTACAGGGGGCCGGAACACTGAAGCTTTCTTT. This encodes CASSTGGRNTEAFF.

This clone was detected only once. This chain links TRBV7-2 with TRBJ2-7; tentative D call: TRBD1 (6 bases). The V gene lost 3 bases and the J gene lost 4 bases, with 10 bases spanning the gap. The CDR3 covers 13 residues. The germline CDR1 and CDR2 sequences are SGHTA and FQGNSA. The CDR3 sequence: CASSFARGYEQYV. DNA of the CDR3: TGTGCCAGCAGCTTTGCCAGGGGATACGAGCAGTACGTC.

This clone occurred many times. This chain uses TRBV19 with TRBJ1-2, with 9 nucleotides matching TRBD1. This CDR3 contains 14 residues. V gave up 7 bases and J gave up 7 bases; unmatched junction bases: 10. The germline gives CDR1 LNHDA, CDR2 SQIVND (reference sequence). The CDR3 bases are TGTGCCAGTACGCGCCCCGGGACAGGGCTTGGCTACACCTTC. Protein product: CASTRPGTGLGYTF.